This T cell receptor (beta chain) is drawn from a study of T cells after yellow fever vaccination. This clonotype was seen many times. Its antigen is not identified. From the 5' RACE reads, TCRdb called clonotypes with MiXCR, one entry per CDR3 protein. The table records 90,000 to 150,000 distinct CDR3 sequences, roughly 6.8% of them present only once. General observations from the study: Booster samples showed a return of most primary-vaccination clones (almost 97% CD4, approximately 85% CD8).

The clonotype comes from a man aged 18 to 30 who received the YFV17D yellow fever vaccine. The specimen was CD4+ T cells sorted from PBMCs, collected roughly 47 days after the first yellow fever vaccination.

CDR3 sequence (DNA): TGCGCCAGCAGCCGAACCTCGGTCGGAGACTACAATGAGCAGTTCTTC. Translation gives CASSRTSVGDYNEQFF. The chain uses TRBV5-1 and TRBJ2-1; D not resolved. Germline V gives CDR1 SGHRS, CDR2 YFSETQ. The CDR3 is made up of 16 amino acids. The V and J ends lost 4 bases and 3 bases respectively, with 17 bases between them.